This T cell receptor beta chain was found in a study of OX40 agonist ivuxolimab in advanced cancers. Whole-study results and caveats: Clonal expansion was seen in CD4+ and CD8+ blood T cells by week 6 at 0.1 to 3.0 mg/kg.

Method: immunoSEQ multiplex PCR; TCRdb's copy keeps in-frame clones and lacks some. The table has about 70,000 clones, approximately 88% seen once. With respect to this clone: No antigen is known for it.

The germline CDR1 and CDR2 sequences are SEHNR and FQNEAQ (reference sequence). The CDR3 runs to 15 residues. The J segment lost 1 base and the V segment lost 7 bases, leaving 8 bases of the junction unmatched. The receptor's source is an adult with an advanced solid tumor such as melanoma, head and neck, liver or kidney cancer. The rearrangement links TRBV7-9 to TRBJ1-1; 8 positions agree with TRBD1. Sequenced here: CD4+ or CD8+ T cells sorted from blood, sampled in a trial of the OX40 agonist ivuxolimab. DNA of the CDR3: TGTGCCAGCATAACTGGGGGGACAGGGAACACTGAAGCTTTCTTT. Residues: CASITGGTGNTEAFF.